Listed here are 8 T cell receptor beta chains from one sample, sequenced in a study of shared clonotypes between healthy human individuals. Positive CCR7 selection of CD45RO-negative cells yielded the naive CD8 cells, and terminally differentiated effector memory CD45RA+ cells were excluded. The data were produced by immunoSEQ multiplex PCR, yet TCRdb's version contains in-frame clones alone and is incomplete. The sample records under 850,000 clones, roughly 92% being singletons. Sequencing input: naive CD8+ T cells sorted from blood. Receptors originate from a man under 40 in good health.

For this clone: This CDR3 is also generated by other DNA sequences in the sample. Written as DNA, the CDR3 is TGTGCCAGCAGTTACTCGAGCAATGAGCAGTTCTTC. Translating it yields CASSYSSNEQFF. The rearrangement links TRBV6-5 to TRBJ2-1; D unclear. The CDR3 runs 12 residues. The V and J ends lost 0 bases and 6 bases respectively, with 3 bases between them. Germline V lookup: CDR1 MNHEY, CDR2 SVGAGI.

The rearrangement links TRBV28 to TRBJ2-3, with 7 bases fitting TRBD1. The CDR3 loop spans 16 amino acids. Looked up from germline, CDR1 is MDHEN and CDR2 is SYDVKM. V shed 5 bases and J 4 bases; nucleotides not matched to a gene: 12. CDR3 loop: CASSPLLPDRADTQYF. The DNA of the CDR3 is TGTGCCAGCAGTCCCCTTTTGCCCGACAGGGCAGATACGCAGTATTTT.

The chain employs TRBV20-1 and TRBJ2-7; D is undetermined. CDR1 DFQATT and CDR2 SNEGSKA come from the germline V gene (reference sequence). This CDR3 is 11 amino acids long. The CDR3 spells CSTERSREQYF. CDR3 coding DNA: TGCAGCACGGAGCGATCTCGGGAGCAGTACTTC.

The V gene is TRBV11-3, the J gene TRBJ2-1, with 7 bases aligning to TRBD2. This CDR3 spans 15 amino acids. With 4 bases clipped from V and 2 bases from J, the junction kept 5 bases outside the gene matches. CDR1 and CDR2 from the germline V gene are SGHNT and YENEEA. The CDR3 DNA reads TGTGCCAGCAGCTCAGGACTAGAGGCCTACAATGAGCAGTTCTTC. It specifies CASSSGLEAYNEQFF.

The chain joins TRBV4-1 to TRBJ1-4; the match to TRBD1 covers 7 bases. CDR1 is MGHRA and CDR2 is YSYEKL in the germline V gene. V lost 2 bases, J lost 4 bases, and 7 bases stayed unmatched. CDR3 length: 16 residues. In DNA form, the CDR3 reads TGCGCCAGCAGCCAACCCTGGGACAGAAATAATGAAAAACTGTTTTTT. It codes for CASSQPWDRNNEKLFF.

The chain carries TRBV9 and TRBJ1-4; D is uncertain. Per the germline V gene, CDR1 is SGDLS and CDR2 is YYNGEE. The germline V and J ends were trimmed by 0 bases and 6 bases, with 6 bases remaining between them. The CDR3 totals 13 residues. CDR3 residues: CASSVGSDEKLFF. CDR3 DNA: TGTGCCAGCAGCGTAGGAAGTGATGAAAAACTGTTTTTT.

The genes are TRBV10-3 and TRBJ1-3; 9 bases fit TRBD1. The germline V gene has CDR1 ENHRY and CDR2 SYGVKD. CDR3 size: 15 residues. J lost 4 bases, V lost 4 bases, and 5 bases had no gene match. The CDR3 DNA reads TGTGCCATCAGTGTGGGACAGGGTGCCGGAAACACCATATATTTT. Residues: CAISVGQGAGNTIYF.

The chain is built from TRBV11-2 and TRBJ2-1; D may match TRBD1 or TRBD2 (5 bases each). Trimming took off 3 bases at V and 8 bases at J, with 8 bases between the two ends. Per germline, CDR1 SGHAT and CDR2 FQNNGV. The length of the CDR3 is 12 residues. CDR3 region: CASSFGTDEQFF. CDR3 sequence (DNA): TGTGCCAGCAGCTTTGGGACGGATGAGCAGTTCTTC.